These 17 T cell receptor beta chains originate from one sample sequenced in a study of T cells in localized non-small cell lung cancer. TCRdb keeps only in-frame clones here, not all; method: immunoSEQ multiplex PCR. The sample consists of 1,600 or so clones, 27% of them appearing once. The source material was lung tumor tissue, sampled before any cancer treatment. These receptors came from a female donor over 55 with stage II lung adenocarcinoma.

The chain links TRBV29-1 to TRBJ2-3, with 9 bases aligning to TRBD2. Trimming took 3 bases from V and 0 from J; bases not matched to a gene: 7. In germline, CDR1 is SQVTM, CDR2 ANQGSEA. This CDR3 comprises 16 residues. For the CDR3, the DNA is TGCAGCGTTGAGGTTAGCGGGGGTGCTAGCACAGATACGCAGTATTTT. It codes for CSVEVSGGASTDTQYF.

By sample share, this clone is large. This sequence joins TRBV28 and TRBJ1-1, with D unclear. From germline, CDR1 is MDHEN and CDR2 SYDVKM. CDR3 length: 14 amino acids. With 6 bases removed from V and 0 bases from J, the gap between germline ends came to 11 bases. The CDR3 nucleotides are TGTGCCAGCAGACTTCGGTTATTGAACACTGAAGCTTTCTTT. This sequence encodes CASRLRLLNTEAFF.

The chain links TRBV28 to TRBJ1-1; D call uncertain. The CDR3 spans 13 residues. CDR1 is MDHEN and CDR2 is SYDVKM in the germline V gene. The germline V and J ends were trimmed by 3 bases and 4 bases, with 9 bases remaining between them. The CDR3 DNA follows: TGTGCCAGCAGTTTTCCTTGGTTCACTGAAGCTTTCTTT. It translates to CASSFPWFTEAFF.

The J gene is TRBJ2-7, the V gene TRBV19; 8 nucleotides align to TRBD1. CDR1 is LNHDA and CDR2 is SQIVND in the germline V gene (reference sequence). CDR3 length equals 13 residues. V lost 4 bases and J lost 5; bases outside the gene matches: 4. CDR3 nucleotide sequence: TGTGCCAGTAGTAGGACAGGGAGTAACGAGCAGTACTTC. It specifies CASSRTGSNEQYF.

This clone came up a few times. The J gene is TRBJ2-1, the V gene TRBV11-3, with 9 bases that match TRBD2. CDR1 SGHNT and CDR2 YENEEA come from the germline V gene. J gave up 8 bases and V 8 bases, and 10 bases lay outside the gene matches. This CDR3 has 14 residues. CDR3 DNA sequence: TGTGCCAGCCACATAGCGGGAGTTTTTTATGAGCAGTTCTTC. Its protein is CASHIAGVFYEQFF.

This clone was found a few times. The rearrangement uses TRBV11-3 and TRBJ2-1; TRBD1 matches 9 bases. Germline V gene lookup returns CDR1 SGHNT and CDR2 YENEEA. The J segment lost 5 bases and the V segment lost 3 bases, leaving 5 bases of the junction unmatched. This CDR3 spans 15 amino acids. The CDR3 is CASSFFRDRDNEQFF. Written as DNA, the CDR3 is TGTGCCAGCAGCTTCTTCCGGGACAGGGACAATGAGCAGTTCTTC. Full variable domain (missing parts from reference TRBV11-3 and TRBJ2-1): EAGVVQSPRYKIIEKKQPVAFWCNPISGHNTLYWYLQNLGQGPELLIRYENEEAVDDSQLPKDRFSAERLKGVDSTLKIQPAELGDSAVYLCASSFFRDRDNEQFFGPGTRLTVL.

This clone was recorded only once. The chain recombines TRBV29-1 with TRBJ2-3, with D maybe TRBD1 (6 bases). The CDR3 consists of 12 residues. CDR1 SQVTM and CDR2 ANQGSEA come from the germline V gene. Deletions cut 8 bases from V and 4 bases from J, with 13 bases between. The CDR3 loop reads CSSAEGADTQYF. CDR3 in DNA: TGCAGCTCCGCCGAGGGGGCAGATACGCAGTATTTT.

This rearrangement joins TRBV19 to TRBJ2-2, with a weak D call TRBD2 (6 bases). The germline V gene has CDR1 LNHDA and CDR2 SQIVND (reference sequence). CDR3 length equals 15 residues. Trimming removed 1 base from V and 1 base from J, with 7 bases in between. Here the CDR3 DNA reads TGTGCCAGTAGTATAGGAGCGGGGAACACCGGGGAGCTGTTTTTT. This gives the protein CASSIGAGNTGELFF.

The chain's CDR3 is CSVDSLDTGELFF. CDR3 DNA: TGCAGCGTTGACAGCCTCGACACCGGGGAGCTGTTTTTT. The chain combines TRBV29-1 with TRBJ2-2, with D unresolved. Trimming pared 3 bases from V and 3 bases from J, leaving 8 bases between. This CDR3 comprises 13 residues. Germline loops: CDR1 SQVTM, CDR2 ANQGSEA.

This sequence joins TRBV6-8 and TRBJ1-1; unclear D gene. Germline values: CDR1 MNHGY, CDR2 SAAAGT. The CDR3 runs 13 residues. V gave up 7 bases and J gave up 5 bases, with 14 bases separating them. CDR3 sequence (DNA): TGTGCCAGCACTGGAATCTCGAGTACTGAAGCTTTCTTT. This encodes CASTGISSTEAFF.

This clone was seen only a few times. The rearrangement joins TRBV4-1 to TRBJ1-1, with D unclear. Trimming left V 0 bases short and J 2 bases short, with 4 bases between. Germline V CDR1 and CDR2: MGHRA, YSYEKL. The CDR3 spans 13 residues. The CDR3: CASSQDLNTEAFF. For the CDR3, the DNA is TGCGCCAGCAGCCAAGATCTAAACACTGAAGCTTTCTTT.

This clone was observed a few times. This chain joins TRBV4-1 and TRBJ1-3; D is unclear. The CDR3 is 17 residues long. V lost 0 bases and J 1 base, leaving 13 bases between the germline ends. Germline lookup yields CDR1 MGHRA and CDR2 YSYEKL. The CDR3 reads CASSQDRRAYSGNTIYF. The CDR3 DNA reads TGCGCCAGCAGCCAAGACCGGCGGGCCTATTCTGGAAACACCATATATTTT.

Only a few counts were recorded for this clone. The chain joins TRBV30 to TRBJ1-2; D remains ambiguous. Germline V gives CDR1 GTSNPN, CDR2 SVGIG (reference sequence). The CDR3 is 16 residues long. The germline V and J ends were trimmed by 0 bases and 4 bases, with 18 bases remaining between them. Written as DNA, the CDR3 is TGTGCCTGGAGTGTAAAAGGGTCCGCCCTGACCTATGGCTACACCTTC. Amino acid sequence: CAWSVKGSALTYGYTF.

This clone came up a few times. In DNA form, the CDR3 reads TGTGCCAGCAGTTTCCAGGCCACTCGGGCGCAAGAGACCCAGTACTTC. Its protein is CASSFQATRAQETQYF. This rearrangement joins TRBV6-8 to TRBJ2-5; no firm D call. The CDR3 has 16 residues. The V end lost 4 bases, the J end lost 2 bases, and 17 bases lay between the germline ends. CDR1 is MNHGY and CDR2 is SAAAGT in the germline V gene.

This clone has only a few counts. V usage is TRBV28 and J usage is TRBJ1-2; D not resolved. From germline, CDR1 is MDHEN and CDR2 SYDVKM. This CDR3 region has 15 residues. Trimming took off 5 bases at V and 3 bases at J, with 16 bases between the two ends. CDR3 nucleotides: TGTGCCAGCAGTCTCACCCAGCGGGGAGACTATGGCTACACCTTC. Translating it yields CASSLTQRGDYGYTF.

A word on this clone: One junction end does not reproduce the germline sequence, and a read error may be involved. The J gene is TRBJ1-1, the V gene TRBV6-8, with 9 positions matching TRBD1. The CDR3 is 14 residues long. The germline V gene has CDR1 MNHGY and CDR2 SAAAGT. The DNA for the CDR3 is TGTGCCATCAGTAACAGGGGGCAGGACACTGAAGCTTTCTTT. Encoded protein: CAISNRGQDTEAFF.

This clone was seen more than once but under ten times. The J gene is TRBJ2-3, the V gene TRBV28, with 9 bases matching TRBD1. Trimming at V came to 6 bases and at J to 5 bases, leaving 6 bases not matched to a gene. The length of the CDR3 is 14 residues. CDR1 is MDHEN, CDR2 SYDVKM, per germline. In nucleotides, the CDR3 is TGTGCCAGCAGCCACGGGGACAGGGAAGATACGCAGTATTTT. It yields the protein CASSHGDREDTQYF.